The 17 T cell receptor beta chains presented below share a single source sample, sequenced in a study of post-analysis software for immune sequencing data (dated by TCRdb to the mid-2010s). What the authors observed across the whole study: A handful of TRBV segments, including TRBV5-6, TRBV5-1 and TRBV20-1, were significantly more frequent in patients than controls.

To prepare the library, PCR was applied. For sequencing, an Illumina HiSeq 2500 was employed. Unique molecular identifiers were incorporated into TCR beta cDNA libraries to reduce PCR and sequencing biases. In-frame beta chains were kept once TCRdb had trimmed the public reads at Q25 with fastp and called clones with MiXCR. Each entry merges the rows of one CDR3 protein and shows their most common DNA and genes. This sample lists roughly 540,000 distinct CDR3 sequences; roughly 34% were detected once. The ten most abundant clones make up 4.5% to 7.5% of the sample. The antigens these receptors bind are not known. Sequencing was performed on blood. These receptors all stem from a girl between 2 and 17 years old with multiple sclerosis.

The CDR3 DNA reads as TGCGCCAGCAGTCTGGGGGCAGGGCGAGAAAAACTGTTTTTT. It encodes CASSLGAGREKLFF. The chain is built from TRBV5-1 and TRBJ1-4; D may be TRBD1 (6 bases). V was pared by 5 bases and J by 8 bases, with 16 bases between. Germline assignment: CDR1 SGHRS and CDR2 YFSETQ. CDR3 length: 14 amino acids.

This clonotype has more than one count but fewer than ten. The rearrangement uses TRBV10-3 and TRBJ2-7; the D gene is possibly TRBD1 (5 bases). CDR3 size: 14 residues. Germline V gene data show CDR1 as ENHRY and CDR2 as SYGVKD. Trimming stripped 2 bases from V and 1 base from J, with 9 bases between. Here the CDR3 DNA reads TGTGCCATCAGTGAGGGGGCAGGGTCCTACGAGCAGTACTTC. Translating it yields CAISEGAGSYEQYF.

Note on this clonotype: A much larger clone differs by one base, so this may be a read error. This chain connects TRBV29-1 to TRBJ2-1; possibly TRBD1 or TRBD2 for D (6 bases each). The V end lost 5 bases, the J end lost 13 bases, and 15 bases lay between the germline ends. CDR1 SQVTM and CDR2 ANQGSEA come from the germline V gene. The CDR3 extends over 11 amino acids. The CDR3 is CSVSRGETQFF. CDR3 coding DNA: TGCAGCGTTTCTAGGGGGGAGACCCAGTTCTTC.

The sample holds one count of this clonotype. The chain joins TRBV2 to TRBJ2-3, with a weak D call TRBD2 (6 bases). The germline V gene encodes CDR1 SNHLY and CDR2 FYNNEI. The CDR3 loop spans 13 amino acids. Trimming stripped 6 bases from V and 6 bases from J, with 13 bases between. Here the CDR3 DNA reads TGTGCCAGCAGACCGGACTACTCGGATACGCAGTATTTT. Translated, it gives CASRPDYSDTQYF.

The chain is built from TRBV20-1 and TRBJ2-5; possibly TRBD2 for D (5 bases). The CDR3 totals 12 residues. Trimming removed 3 bases from V and 5 bases from J, with 10 bases in between. Germline V gene data show CDR1 as DFQATT and CDR2 as SNEGSKA (reference sequence). The DNA of the CDR3 is TGCAGTGCTAGCCGGGGAGATGAGACCCAGTACTTC. Translating gives CSASRGDETQYF.

This rearrangement joins TRBV7-3 to TRBJ2-5, with no clear D. The V and J ends lost 8 bases and 4 bases respectively, with 17 bases between them. Germline V gene lookup returns CDR1 SGHTA and CDR2 FQGTGA. This CDR3 is built from 14 residues. CDR3 in DNA: TGTGCCAGCGGCCCATACGGGTCAGTAGAGACCCAGTACTTC. This codes for CASGPYGSVETQYF.

This clonotype was picked up a small number of times. This chain uses TRBV20-1 with TRBJ2-4; 7 bases fit TRBD1. The J call may be mistaken, given a closer DNA end match to TRBJ2-7. The germline V gene encodes CDR1 DFQATT and CDR2 SNEGSKA (reference sequence). This CDR3 is built from 16 residues. DNA for the CDR3: TGCAGTGCTAGAGACTTACAGGGGTTTCAGTCTTCCGAGCAGTACTTC. It translates to CSARDLQGFQSSEQYF.

As regards this clonotype: A junction boundary mismatches the germline segment, possibly from a read error. J is TRBJ1-6 and V is TRBV3-1; 9 nucleotides align to TRBD1. The CDR3 sequence is 15 residues long. Looked up from germline, CDR1 is LGHDT and CDR2 is YNNKEL (reference sequence). The CDR3 DNA reads as TGTACCAGCAGGGCCCCGGGACAGGGAGCTTCACCCCTCCACTTT. Its translation is CTSRAPGQGASPLHF.

This clonotype was counted a few times. This chain uses TRBV6-2 or TRBV6-3 with TRBJ1-2; no clear D. CDR1 is MNHEY and CDR2 is SVGEGT in the germline V gene. This CDR3 is 11 amino acids long. The germline V and J ends were trimmed by 6 bases and 9 bases, with 11 bases remaining between them. CDR3 loop: CASSHGGSYTF. CDR3 bases: TGTGCCAGCAGCCACGGAGGTAGCTACACCTTC.

The sample holds a few counts of this clonotype. This chain links TRBV12-3 or TRBV12-4 with TRBJ1-2; 10 bases match TRBD1. With 0 bases clipped from V and 4 bases from J, the junction kept 8 bases outside the gene matches. The CDR3 has 17 amino acids. The CDR3 loop is CASSLAMTGGEGYGYTF. Here the CDR3 DNA reads TGTGCCAGCAGTTTAGCGATGACAGGGGGCGAGGGCTATGGCTACACCTTC.

This clonotype occurred a few times. This rearrangement joins TRBV3-1 to TRBJ1-2; D is undetermined. Germline V CDR1 and CDR2: LGHDT, YNNKEL (reference sequence). The CDR3 extends over 15 amino acids. V dropped 0 bases and J dropped 5 bases, with 13 bases sitting between them. Written as DNA, the CDR3 is TGTGCCAGCAGCCAAGACGTAACAGTATATTATGGCTACACCTTC. Its translation is CASSQDVTVYYGYTF. The variable domain in full, with the rest retrieved from reference TRBV3-1 and TRBJ1-2, is DTAVSQTPKYLVTQMGNDKSIKCEQNLGHDTMYWYKQDSKKFLKIMFSYNNKELIINETVPNRFSPKSPDKAHLNLHINSLELGDSAVYFCASSQDVTVYYGYTFGSGTRLTVV.

The chain has TRBV12-3 or TRBV12-4 and TRBJ2-7, with 8 bases identical to TRBD2. With V trimmed by 1 base and J by 7 bases, 12 bases remained unmatched. This CDR3 is 16 amino acids long. CDR3 sequence (DNA): TGTGCCAGCAGTTTAGTACGGCCGGGGGGGTCTCCGGAGCAGTACTTC. Translating gives CASSLVRPGGSPEQYF.

The chain employs TRBV6-5 and TRBJ1-2; 12 bases map to TRBD1. V lost 2 bases, J lost 1 base, and 8 bases stayed unmatched. This CDR3 contains 18 residues. The germline CDR1 and CDR2 sequences are MNHEY and SVGAGI. The CDR3 loop is CASSYGGQGADDNYGYTF. In DNA, the CDR3 is TGTGCCAGCAGTTACGGGGGACAGGGGGCCGACGATAACTATGGCTACACCTTC.

The chain couples TRBV7-2 to TRBJ1-1; 9 nucleotides align to TRBD1. Unmatched junction bases numbered 7, after V lost 5 bases and J lost 0 bases. This CDR3 comprises 16 residues. Germline V lookup: CDR1 SGHTA, CDR2 FQGNSA. The CDR3 DNA sequence: TGTGCCAGCAGCCCGCGCGGGACAGGGATGAACACTGAAGCTTTCTTT. Amino acid sequence: CASSPRGTGMNTEAFF.

This clonotype was seen a few times. The chain's CDR3 is CASSPGLRGNSPLHF. CDR3 sequence (DNA): TGTGCCAGCAGTCCCGGTCTCCGGGGCAATTCACCCCTCCACTTT. The rearrangement joins TRBV28 to TRBJ1-6; weak D call: TRBD1 (5 bases). The CDR3 sequence is 15 residues long. V gave up 5 bases and J gave up 7 bases, with 15 bases separating them. Germline V gives CDR1 MDHEN, CDR2 SYDVKM.

This chain joins TRBV5-1 and TRBJ2-1, with TRBD2 matching 12 bases. From germline, CDR1 is SGHRS and CDR2 YFSETQ. V was pared by 4 bases and J by 6 bases, with 5 bases of the junction left unmatched. CDR3 length equals 15 residues. CDR3 sequence reads: CASSAQLAGGNEQFF. The CDR3 nucleotides read TGCGCCAGCAGCGCACAACTAGCGGGGGGCAATGAGCAGTTCTTC.

The rearrangement links TRBV6-5 to TRBJ2-5; TRBD2 agrees at 7 bases. Germline CDR1 is MNHEY and CDR2 is SVGAGI. The J segment lost 5 bases and the V segment lost 2 bases, leaving 11 bases of the junction unmatched. The CDR3 covers 16 residues. The CDR3 protein is CASSYANGGNGETQYF. The CDR3 bases are TGTGCCAGCAGTTACGCGAACGGGGGGAATGGGGAGACCCAGTACTTC.